This record covers a single T cell receptor (beta chain). Its antigen is currently unknown. The repertoire was sequenced with immunoSEQ multiplex PCR; TCRdb's copy has only in-frame clones and lacks some. The repertoire has 380,000 or so clones, about 80% of them found once; the top ten carry 7% to 9.5%. These data are taken from a study of Ad26.COV2.S vaccination and SARS-CoV-2 variants. Study-level information: Among those in the COV1001 Ad26.COV2.S trial arm was the donor. Study findings and constraints: After vaccination, substantial breadth of spike-specific CD8+ and CD4+ responses was reported.

Stated treatment: about 20 received Ad26.COV2.S at low or high dose, single or two shots; 5 received placebo; per-sample allocation not given. Following the first vaccine or placebo injection, samples were taken on day 63. Germline lookup yields CDR1 SGHDN and CDR2 FVKESK. The CDR3 spans 14 residues. The V end lost 2 bases, the J end lost 5 bases, and 9 bases lay between the germline ends. Sequences were derived from peripheral blood, sampled in a trial of Ad26.COV2.S vaccine versus placebo. The chain employs TRBV14 and TRBJ1-4, with D hard to call. This sequence originates from a person aged 18-65 years who received the Ad26.COV2.S COVID-19 vaccine or a placebo. As DNA, the CDR3 is TGTGCCAGCAGCCAAATAGGCTCCAATGAAAAACTGTTTTTT. It translates to CASSQIGSNEKLFF.